A selection of T cell receptor beta chains follows, all from one sample in a study of blood T cell repertoires in COVID-19. TCRdb's copy holds only in-frame clones and misses some; the assay was immunoSEQ multiplex PCR. The sample includes under 300,000 clones, 86% seen only once; the top ten take roughly an eighth. The sequenced sample consisted of peripheral blood. The receptors were sampled from an elderly man with acute or convalescent COVID-19. The CDR3 runs from the conserved cysteine through the conserved F or W. The D gene is left open where the match is weak. Where a row states a size, it is once, few, many or the class of an expanded clone; other rows omit it.

D: -
size: -
J: TRBJ2-5
V: TRBV11-1
DNA: TGTGCCAGCAGCTTAGACCGGGTGGAGACCCAGTACTTC
CDR3: CASSLDRVETQYF

D: TRBD1
size: -
J: TRBJ1-4
V: TRBV28
DNA: TGTGCCAGCTCCTTCGCCGGGACAGGGAATGAAAAACTGTTTTTT
CDR3: CASSFAGTGNEKLFF

D: -
size: -
J: TRBJ2-3
V: TRBV6-2/TRBV6-3
DNA: TGTGCCAGCAGTTACGACGGGGTGACAGATACGCAGTATTTT
CDR3: CASSYDGVTDTQYF

D: -
size: few
J: TRBJ1-6
V: TRBV12-3/TRBV12-4
DNA: TGTGCCAGCAGTTTGGGGGGGCATTCACCCCTCCACTTT
CDR3: CASSLGGHSPLHF

D: TRBD1
size: -
J: TRBJ2-2
V: TRBV5-1
DNA: TGCGCCAGCAGGGAACAGGGGATCACCGGGGAGCTGTTTTTT
CDR3: CASREQGITGELFF

D: TRBD1
size: few
J: TRBJ1-6
V: TRBV18
DNA: TGTGCCAGCTCGTCTATGCAGGGGGCGCTAGGGGATAATTCACCCCTCCACTTT
CDR3: CASSSMQGALGDNSPLHF

D: -
size: -
J: TRBJ1-1
V: TRBV28
DNA: TGTGCCAGCAGTCTCTACAACGGGAGGACCCCTGAAGCTTTCTTT
CDR3: CASSLYNGRTPEAFF

D: -
size: -
J: TRBJ2-5
V: TRBV4-1
DNA: TGCGCCAGCAGCCCAGAACCGGGACTTCTGTCGGAGACCCAGTACTTC
CDR3: CASSPEPGLLSETQYF

D: -
size: -
J: TRBJ2-7
V: TRBV27
DNA: TGTGCCAGCAGCCCAAGGGGCACACCGGCCGAGCAGTACTTC
CDR3: CASSPRGTPAEQYF

D: TRBD2
size: -
J: TRBJ2-1
V: TRBV7-8
DNA: TGTGCCAGCAGCACTCATTTAGCGGGGTCCCCATCCAATGAGCAGTTCTTC
CDR3: CASSTHLAGSPSNEQFF

D: -
size: once
J: TRBJ1-2
V: TRBV7-8
DNA: TGTGCCAGCAGCTTATCCCTCAAGAGCGAGTCCTATGGCTACACCTTC
CDR3: CASSLSLKSESYGYTF

D: -
size: -
J: TRBJ2-3
V: TRBV15
DNA: TGTGCCACCAGCCATGACCGCGGGAGCACAGATACGCAGTATTTT
CDR3: CATSHDRGSTDTQYF

D: TRBD1
size: -
J: TRBJ2-7
V: TRBV6-5
DNA: TGTGCCAGCACTAAGGGACAGGGGAGGGGCGAGCAGTACTTC
CDR3: CASTKGQGRGEQYF

D: -
size: -
J: TRBJ1-1
V: TRBV29-1
DNA: TGCAGCACCCTGCCCGGGACTAGTACTGAAGCTTTCTTT
CDR3: CSTLPGTSTEAFF

D: -
size: -
J: TRBJ1-1
V: TRBV27
DNA: TGTGCCACCCCGGTGGAGGGGTTCACTGAAGCTTTCTTT
CDR3: CATPVEGFTEAFF

D: -
size: -
J: TRBJ1-3
V: TRBV19
DNA: TGTGCCAGTATTCCCCCCGTTCCTGGAAACACCATATATTTT
CDR3: CASIPPVPGNTIYF

D: -
size: -
J: TRBJ2-5
V: TRBV9
DNA: TGTGCCAGCAGCGTAGCCCACAGGGACCGAGAGACCCAGTACTTC
CDR3: CASSVAHRDRETQYF

D: -
size: -
J: TRBJ2-3
V: TRBV25-1
DNA: TGTGCCAGCAGTGATTATGGGGCAAAAGATACGCAGTATTTT
CDR3: CASSDYGAKDTQYF

D: -
size: once
J: TRBJ1-6
V: TRBV14
DNA: TGTGCCAGCAGCCAAGAGACGGGGAATTCACCCCTCCACTTT
CDR3: CASSQETGNSPLHF

D: -
size: -
J: TRBJ2-2
V: TRBV5-1
DNA: TGCGCCAGCAGCGACGGACTTGTCCCGAACACCGGGGAGCTGTTTTTT
CDR3: CASSDGLVPNTGELFF

D: -
size: few
J: TRBJ2-7
V: TRBV7-9
DNA: TGTGCCAGCAGTCGCTACTACGAGCAGTACTTC
CDR3: CASSRYYEQYF

D: -
size: -
J: TRBJ1-5
V: TRBV19
DNA: TGTGCCAGTTCGACAGGAGGAAATCAGCCCCAGCATTTT
CDR3: CASSTGGNQPQHF

D: -
size: -
J: TRBJ2-3
V: TRBV2
DNA: TGTGCCAGCAGTGCCACGGGAGCCGTCACAGATACGCAGTATTTT
CDR3: CASSATGAVTDTQYF

D: TRBD1
size: -
J: TRBJ2-7
V: TRBV5-1
DNA: TGCGCCAGCAGCTTGATTGGACAGGGGTACGAGCAGTACTTC
CDR3: CASSLIGQGYEQYF

D: -
size: -
J: TRBJ2-1
V: TRBV14
DNA: TGTGCCAGCAGCCAAGATCGGGCGGGTTCCGTGTCCTACAATGAGCAGTTCTTC
CDR3: CASSQDRAGSVSYNEQFF

D: -
size: -
J: TRBJ1-2
V: TRBV7-9
DNA: TGTGCCAGCAGCTCCGGGGGAGGTGGCTACACCTTC
CDR3: CASSSGGGGYTF

D: -
size: once
J: TRBJ2-7
V: TRBV2
DNA: TGTGCCAGCAGTGATTATGTTGGACTTTCCTACGAGCAGTACTTC
CDR3: CASSDYVGLSYEQYF

D: TRBD1
size: -
J: TRBJ2-3
V: TRBV4-3
DNA: TGCGCCAGCAGCTCCCGGGACAGCAGCACAGATACGCAGTATTTT
CDR3: CASSSRDSSTDTQYF

D: TRBD1
size: -
J: TRBJ1-2
V: TRBV6-5
DNA: TGTGCCAGCAGTTGGGACAGGGAAAGGAGCTACACCTTC
CDR3: CASSWDRERSYTF